Reported below is one T cell receptor (beta chain). Grouping used clinical history reported by participants in a survey and questionnaire. Donors of Cohort 3 who recovered were those that had two negative PCRs, clearance, or symptom resolution. This sample is drawn from a study of blood T cell repertoires in COVID-19. At the level of the study: COVID-19 samples, acute and convalescent, were from the United States, Italy and Spain. The cDNA or gDNA used as material had been derived from T cells, B-cell-depleted T cells, or PBMCs.

Only in-frame clones appear in the TCRdb table, and some are missing; sequencing was by immunoSEQ multiplex PCR. Seen here are about 180,000 clones, roughly 88% observed once, and the top ten hold 7.5% to 10%. This receptor was taken from a woman under 40 who had recovered from COVID-19. Sample: PBMCs or T cells enriched from blood (not recorded which).

CDR3 residues: CASSGSRGSPYEQYF. The CDR3 DNA reads TGTGCCAGCAGCGGCTCTCGGGGGTCCCCCTACGAGCAGTACTTC. The chain links TRBV7-9 to TRBJ2-7; perhaps TRBD2 as D (6 bases). CDR1 and CDR2 from the germline V gene are SEHNR and FQNEAQ (reference sequence). The CDR3 is 15 amino acids. Trimming removed 5 bases from V and 2 bases from J, with 16 bases in between.